The rows below give T cell receptor beta chains drawn from one sample of a study of T cells after yellow fever vaccination. TCRdb processed the 5' RACE reads anew with MiXCR; each CDR3 protein has one entry. The sample includes approximately 330,000 distinct CDR3 sequences, approximately 12% seen only once; the top ten take 3.2%. Sequences were derived from CD4+ T cells sorted from PBMCs, sampled 15 days after the yellow fever booster vaccination. These TCRs come from a man aged 18 to 30 who received the YFV17D yellow fever vaccine. Each CDR3 is given with its conserved first and last residue. A D gene is named only where the DNA matches it firmly. Expanded clones get a size class; other rows say once, few or many, or leave the size out.

v_gene	j_gene	d_gene	abundance	CDR3nt	CDR3aa
TRBV29-1	TRBJ1-1	.	few	TGCAGCGTACCGGGACGAATTAACACTGAAGCTTTCTTT	CSVPGRINTEAFF
TRBV7-9	TRBJ1-3	TRBD1	few	TGTGCCAGCAGCCTCGAACAGGGGGCTCAAGGAAACACCATATATTTT	CASSLEQGAQGNTIYF
TRBV7-6	TRBJ2-1	.	.	TGTGCCAGCAGTTACCGGGGGGCCCGTAATGAGCAGTTCTTC	CASSYRGARNEQFF
TRBV12-5	TRBJ2-7	.	few	TGTGCTAGTGGAAGGGACTCCTACGAGCAGTACTTC	CASGRDSYEQYF
TRBV6-2/TRBV6-3	TRBJ1-1	.	.	TGTGCCAGCAGTGGACCCTCGGACACGACGAACACTGAAGCTTTCTTT	CASSGPSDTTNTEAFF
TRBV7-2	TRBJ2-7	.	many	TGTGCCAGCAGCCTCCCCTCGGGAGCCAACGAGCAGTACTTC	CASSLPSGANEQYF
TRBV7-9	TRBJ1-4	.	.	TGTGCCAGCAGCGGCACTATTGCAACTAATGAAAAACTGTTTTTT	CASSGTIATNEKLFF
TRBV12-3/TRBV12-4	TRBJ2-3	.	.	TGTGCCAGCAGTTCCGGACCTAGCACAGATACGCAGTATTTT	CASSSGPSTDTQYF
TRBV20-1	TRBJ1-5	.	.	TGCAGTGCTAGGATCGGGGGGCGACATCAGCCCCAGCATTTT	CSARIGGRHQPQHF
TRBV11-2	TRBJ1-6	.	.	TGTGCCAGCAGCTTAGGTCGTAATTCACCCCTCCACTTT	CASSLGRNSPLHF
TRBV6-5	TRBJ1-5	.	few	TGTGCCAGCAGTTACTTAGGGGGTAGTCAGCCCCAGCATTTT	CASSYLGGSQPQHF
TRBV5-1	TRBJ1-2	.	many	TGCGCCAGCAGCTTGGGGACCGATCGCTATGGCTACACCTTC	CASSLGTDRYGYTF
TRBV14	TRBJ2-1	.	.	TGTGCCAGCAGCCAAAGCTCCTACAATGAGCAGTTCTTC	CASSQSSYNEQFF
TRBV4-1	TRBJ1-5	.	few	TGCGCCAGCAGCCAACCAAACAGGGAGAATCAGCCCCAGCATTTT	CASSQPNRENQPQHF
TRBV5-1	TRBJ1-1	TRBD1	.	TGCGCCAGCAGCTTGGTTCCAGGGGGTGTCACTGAAGCTTTCTTT	CASSLVPGGVTEAFF
TRBV15	TRBJ1-2	.	.	TGTGCCACCAGCAGAGGAGGGGGGGGCGGCTACACCTTC	CATSRGGGGGYTF
TRBV11-3	TRBJ2-2	TRBD2	many	TGTGCCAGCAGCGGGGGACTAGCGGACGGGGAGCTGTTTTTT	CASSGGLADGELFF
TRBV5-6	TRBJ2-2	.	once	TGTGCCAGCAGCTTGTTATTTCCCGGGGAGCTGTTTTTT	CASSLLFPGELFF
TRBV11-2	TRBJ2-2	.	many	TGTGCCAGCAGCGCCCTGCGGACCACCGGGGAGCTGTTTTTT	CASSALRTTGELFF
TRBV13	TRBJ2-3	TRBD2	few	TGTGCCAGCAGCCGGGGGCTAGCGGGGGGGGCAGATACGCAGTATTTT	CASSRGLAGGADTQYF
TRBV9	TRBJ2-3	.	.	TGTGCCAGCAGCCCTTGGACGGGGTTGTTGGCAGATACGCAGTATTTT	CASSPWTGLLADTQYF
TRBV7-2	TRBJ1-1	.	.	TGTGCCAGCAGCCCAACCTGGGGGAGCACTGAAGCTTTCTTT	CASSPTWGSTEAFF
TRBV9	TRBJ2-1	.	few	TGTGCCAGCAGCGTAGAAATAGGATACAATGAGCAGTTCTTC	CASSVEIGYNEQFF
TRBV5-1	TRBJ2-5	TRBD2	.	TGCGCCAGCAGCTTGGGGGACTACCTCCAAGAGACCCAGTACTTC	CASSLGDYLQETQYF
TRBV3-1	TRBJ1-2	TRBD1	many	TGTGCCAGCAGCCCAAGTGAGGGACAGGGTGGCTACACCTTC	CASSPSEGQGGYTF
TRBV4-2	TRBJ2-3	.	many	TGTGCCAGCAGCCAAGTTGGCGGTTCTAGCACAGATACGCAGTATTTT	CASSQVGGSSTDTQYF
TRBV6-6	TRBJ1-2	TRBD1	few	TGTGCCAGCAGTCGACCGGGACAGGGTTTTGGCTACACCTTC	CASSRPGQGFGYTF
TRBV5-1	TRBJ2-3	TRBD2	many	TGCGCCAGCAGCTGGGGGGACTACACAGATACGCAGTATTTT	CASSWGDYTDTQYF
TRBV9	TRBJ2-3	.	few	TGTGCCAGCAGTGCGACAGTAACTAGCACAGATACGCAGTATTTT	CASSATVTSTDTQYF
TRBV4-2	TRBJ2-6	TRBD1	few	TGTGCCAGCAGCCAAATACCGGGACAGGGTTCTGGGGCCAACGTCCTGACTTTC	CASSQIPGQGSGANVLTF
TRBV6-5	TRBJ2-4	.	few	TGTGCCAGCAGTCCTGCGGGGAGGAACATTCAGTACTTC	CASSPAGRNIQYF
TRBV4-3	TRBJ2-5	.	many	TGCGCCAGCAGCGGCGAGGCCTGGGGGACCCAGTACTTC	CASSGEAWGTQYF
TRBV4-2	TRBJ2-3	.	few	TGTGCCAGCAGCCAAGATAAAAGGGCAGCACGTTTCAGCACAGATACGCAGTATTTT	CASSQDKRAARFSTDTQYF
TRBV7-2	TRBJ1-6	TRBD1	few	TGTGCCAGCAGCCGCCCGGGACAGTCTCTCTATAATTCACCCCTCCACTTT	CASSRPGQSLYNSPLHF
TRBV5-1	TRBJ2-5	.	many	TGCGCCAGCAGCTCTGGATCTCAAGAGACCCAGTACTTC	CASSSGSQETQYF
TRBV6-6	TRBJ1-2	.	few	TGTGCCAGCAGTTACTCGAGTAAAGGGGACCCTGGCTACACCTTC	CASSYSSKGDPGYTF
TRBV5-1	TRBJ2-7	TRBD1	many	TGCGCCAGCAGCTGGGGGACAGAATACGAGCAGTACTTC	CASSWGTEYEQYF
TRBV5-6	TRBJ2-1	.	.	TGTGCCAGCAGCTTGTTGGTACAAGCTACACGTGAGCAGTTCTTC	CASSLLVQATREQFF
TRBV20-1	TRBJ2-5	.	.	TGCAGTGCTACACGCCGGGTGGGCCAAGAGACCCAGTACTTC	CSATRRVGQETQYF
TRBV27	TRBJ2-3	.	few	TGTGCCAGCAGTTTAAGTTCGGTCACAGATACGCAGTATTTT	CASSLSSVTDTQYF
TRBV5-4	TRBJ2-1	.	.	TGTGCCAGCAGCTTAACCCACAATGAGCAGTTCTTC	CASSLTHNEQFF
TRBV12-3/TRBV12-4	TRBJ1-1	.	few	TGTGCCAGCAAGCGGGGCCGGAACACTGAAGCTTTCTTT	CASKRGRNTEAFF
TRBV5-1	TRBJ1-5	.	few	TGCGCCAGCAGGAATGGGCCGGGATCGGGTCAGCCCCAGCATTTT	CASRNGPGSGQPQHF
TRBV11-3	TRBJ2-3	TRBD2	few	TGTGCCAGCAGCCCGGGACTAGCGGGGGGTGAAACTAGCACAGATACGCAGTATTTT	CASSPGLAGGETSTDTQYF
TRBV4-3	TRBJ2-1	TRBD1	few	TGCGCCAGCAGCCAAGACCCGGGACAGGGTTTGAATGAGCAGTTCTTC	CASSQDPGQGLNEQFF
TRBV7-3	TRBJ2-3	TRBD2	.	TGTGCCAGCAGCCCCACGGGGGGGACTAGCGGGGGTCTTGCGCAGTATTTT	CASSPTGGTSGGLAQYF
TRBV29-1	TRBJ1-4	TRBD1	.	TGCAGCGTCGGGGACAGGGGTGCCGAAAAACTGTTTTTT	CSVGDRGAEKLFF
TRBV20-1	TRBJ2-7	TRBD2	.	TGCAGTGCTAGAGGACTAGCGGGGGGCCTCGGGGAGCAGTACTTC	CSARGLAGGLGEQYF